The 29 T cell receptor beta chains presented below share a single source sample, sequenced in a study of T-cell reconstitution after alpha-beta-depleted transplantation in children. Unique molecular identifiers were incorporated into the prepared TCRbeta library. One entry per CDR3 protein results from TCRdb running MiXCR on the PCR reads. The sample holds about 540,000 distinct CDR3 sequences, around 19% seen once. Here the sequenced sample was PBMCs from the stem cell graft donor, taken from the stem cell graft. Every receptor here comes from a human donor who donated a stem cell graft to a child with acute lymphoblastic leukemia.

This clonotype was observed a handful of times. J is TRBJ2-4 and V is TRBV12-3 or TRBV12-4, with TRBD2 matching 9 bases. This CDR3 has 13 residues. Germline trimming cut 10 bases from V and 7 bases from J; bases unmatched to any gene: 8. The CDR3 loop is CATRAGGRNIQYF. DNA of the CDR3: TGTGCCACTCGGGCGGGGGGGCGGAACATTCAGTACTTC.

The V gene is TRBV27, the J gene TRBJ2-7; D call uncertain. The CDR3 has 14 amino acids. Germline CDR1 is MNHEY and CDR2 is SMNVEV (reference sequence). Trimming pared 3 bases from V and 3 bases from J, leaving 12 bases between. The CDR3 sequence is CASSLGGDNYEQYF. The CDR3 DNA is TGTGCCAGCAGTTTGGGCGGAGATAACTACGAGCAGTACTTC.

A few counts support this clonotype. The chain employs TRBV4-1 and TRBJ1-4; D unresolved. The CDR3 has 13 amino acids. Trimming cost V 5 bases and J 8 bases, with 12 bases left between them. The germline CDR1 and CDR2 sequences are MGHRA and YSYEKL. The CDR3 nucleotides are TGCGCCAGCAGCTCTGGAAGTCCCGAAAAACTGTTTTTT. Its protein is CASSSGSPEKLFF.

The J gene is TRBJ1-6, the V gene TRBV6-1; D is perhaps TRBD1 (5 bases). Germline CDR1 and CDR2: MNHNS and SASEGT. V lost 7 bases and J 10 bases, leaving 17 bases between the germline ends. The CDR3 sequence is 14 residues long. CDR3 protein: CASTLIPGVSPLHF. In DNA, the CDR3 is TGTGCCAGCACTCTAATCCCGGGGGTCTCACCCCTCCACTTT.

This clonotype came up a few times. The DNA of the CDR3 is TGTGCCAGCAGTCCCCTCAAGTGGAGTGAGCAGTACTTC. It yields the protein CASSPLKWSEQYF. V gene TRBV27 combines with J gene TRBJ2-7; D unresolved. V shed 5 bases and J shed 7 bases, with 15 bases lying between them. Germline CDR1 is MNHEY and CDR2 is SMNVEV (reference sequence). The CDR3 loop spans 13 amino acids.

The chain is built from TRBV7-6 and TRBJ2-1; 7 positions agree with TRBD1. The CDR3 totals 17 residues. Germline CDR1 and CDR2: SGHVS and FNYEAQ. After removal of 9 bases from V and 0 bases from J, the junction contained 14 bases not matched to a gene. As DNA, the CDR3 is TGTGCCAGTACCGGGACAGCCGGCCTGAGCTCCTACAATGAGCAGTTCTTC. Translation gives CASTGTAGLSSYNEQFF.

The rearrangement uses TRBV2 and TRBJ2-3, with D unresolved. Germline values: CDR1 SNHLY, CDR2 FYNNEI. Trimming took 7 bases from V and 3 from J, leaving 8 bases between them. This CDR3 is 12 amino acids long. CDR3 DNA sequence: TGTGCCAGCATGTTTGGGACAGATACGCAGTATTTT. It is translated as CASMFGTDTQYF.

This clonotype has just a few counts. This chain connects TRBV3-1 to TRBJ1-1; the D is unclear. The CDR3 has 15 amino acids. Germline loops: CDR1 LGHDT, CDR2 YNNKEL (reference sequence). V was trimmed by 4 bases and J by 2 bases, leaving 14 bases between them. The CDR3 coding sequence is TGTGCCAGCAGCCCCTTACGACGGGGAAACACTGAAGCTTTCTTT. It translates to CASSPLRRGNTEAFF.

This clonotype was observed a few times. The chain links TRBV12-3 or TRBV12-4 to TRBJ2-7, with 7 positions matching TRBD2. With 8 bases clipped from V and 0 bases from J, the junction kept 10 bases outside the gene matches. This CDR3 has 15 amino acids. The CDR3 is CASGPGGLSSYEQYF. For the CDR3, the DNA is TGTGCCAGCGGGCCGGGGGGACTGAGCTCCTACGAGCAGTACTTC.

This clonotype turned up a few times. The rearrangement links TRBV4-2 to TRBJ1-1; perhaps TRBD1 as D (5 bases). The CDR3 has 15 residues. Germline V gives CDR1 LGHNA, CDR2 YNFKEQ. The germline V and J ends were trimmed by 6 bases and 9 bases, with 23 bases remaining between them. CDR3 protein: CASRLYRPSIYKAFF. CDR3 in DNA: TGTGCCAGCAGGCTCTACAGGCCTTCGATATATAAAGCTTTCTTT.

In this sample, this clonotype turned up a few times. This chain links TRBV27 with TRBJ1-1; D not resolved. This CDR3 is 13 amino acids long. Deletions cut 6 bases from V and 3 bases from J, with 11 bases between. Germline CDR1 MNHEY, CDR2 SMNVEV (reference sequence). The CDR3 bases are TGTGCCAGCAGCCCGGAGAGATACACTGAAGCTTTCTTT. Residues: CASSPERYTEAFF.

This clonotype has more than one count but fewer than ten. This chain connects TRBV21-1 to TRBJ2-7; the tabulated D call, TRBD1, remains unverified against the DNA. TRBV21-1 is a pseudogene. CDR3 length: 16 amino acids. CDR3 nucleotide sequence: TGTGCCAGCGGGTTTAACGGGGCCCCCACTACGGGCGAGCAGTACTTC. Protein product: CASGFNGAPTTGEQYF.

This clonotype was detected a few times. The chain carries TRBV6-5 and TRBJ2-1; D perhaps matches TRBD2 (6 bases). The germline V and J ends were trimmed by 4 bases and 5 bases, with 9 bases remaining between them. Per germline, CDR1 MNHEY and CDR2 SVGAGI. CDR3 length: 13 amino acids. For the CDR3, the DNA is TGTGCCAGCAGTTGGGACTCAAACAATGAGCAGTTCTTC. Protein: CASSWDSNNEQFF.

This clonotype was detected a few times. The chain couples TRBV18 to TRBJ2-1; tentative D call: TRBD1 (7 bases). The CDR3 is made up of 16 amino acids. Trimming took 2 bases from V and 5 from J, leaving 16 bases between them. CDR1 and CDR2 (germline): KGHSH, LQKENI. In nucleotides, the CDR3 is TGTGCCAGCTCACCAGTTGCGGGACAGACTCACAATGAGCAGTTCTTC. This sequence encodes CASSPVAGQTHNEQFF.

The rearrangement joins TRBV20-1 to TRBJ1-2; D possibly corresponds to TRBD1 (5 bases). The germline V gene has CDR1 DFQATT and CDR2 SNEGSKA (reference sequence). The length of the CDR3 is 13 residues. V gave up 3 bases and J gave up 3 bases, with 11 bases separating them. The CDR3 DNA reads as TGCAGTGCTAGGGGGGTTCGCCACTATGGCTACACCTTC. Protein sequence: CSARGVRHYGYTF.

This clonotype was seen a few times. The chain combines TRBV7-9 with TRBJ1-5; D is unresolved. Germline loops: CDR1 SEHNR, CDR2 FQNEAQ (reference sequence). V was trimmed by 2 bases and J by 3 bases, leaving 5 bases between them. The CDR3 sequence is 13 residues long. The CDR3 here is CASSLWPNQPQHF. The CDR3 coding sequence is TGTGCCAGCAGCTTATGGCCCAATCAGCCCCAGCATTTT.

At least ten counts were recorded for this clonotype. The rearrangement uses TRBV5-1 and TRBJ2-1, with 7 nucleotides matching TRBD1. The germline gives CDR1 SGHRS, CDR2 YFSETQ. The CDR3 is 15 amino acids. J lost 0 bases, V lost 4 bases, and 4 bases had no gene match. The CDR3 spells CASSGGQSSYNEQFF. The CDR3 bases are TGCGCCAGCAGCGGGGGACAGAGCTCCTACAATGAGCAGTTCTTC.

As regards this clonotype: Germline is not matched at one junction end, which may reflect a read error. The chain recombines TRBV20-1 with TRBJ2-3, with 12 positions matching TRBD2. CDR1 and CDR2 (germline): DFQATT, SNEGSKA (reference sequence). This CDR3 is built from 17 residues. This CDR3 is CCARDRILAGGPDTQYF. Written as DNA, the CDR3 is TGCTGTGCTAGAGATCGGATACTAGCGGGAGGTCCAGATACGCAGTATTTT.

CDR3 sequence: CASSLRLAGRDEQFF. The CDR3 DNA sequence: TGTGCCAGCAGCTTACGTCTAGCGGGGAGGGATGAGCAGTTCTTC. The chain couples TRBV7-9 to TRBJ2-1, with TRBD2 matching 9 bases. Germline trimming cut 2 bases from V and 8 bases from J; bases unmatched to any gene: 7. The CDR3 sequence is 15 residues long. Germline values: CDR1 SEHNR, CDR2 FQNEAQ (reference sequence).

The rearrangement uses TRBV12-3 or TRBV12-4 and TRBJ2-7, with 8 positions matching TRBD2. With 7 bases clipped from V and 0 bases from J, the junction kept 2 bases outside the gene matches. The CDR3 spans 13 residues. The CDR3 sequence: CASIGTSSYEQYF. The CDR3 coding sequence is TGTGCCAGCATAGGGACTAGCTCCTACGAGCAGTACTTC.

The gene calls are TRBV12-3 or TRBV12-4 and TRBJ2-5; D may match TRBD1 or TRBD2 (5 bases each). The CDR3 contains 15 residues. Deletions cut 2 bases from V and 4 bases from J, with 14 bases between. The CDR3 sequence: CASSLWSGLGETQYF. CDR3 in DNA: TGTGCCAGCAGTTTATGGTCGGGGCTGGGAGAGACCCAGTACTTC.

In this sample, this clonotype turned up a few times. J is TRBJ1-1 and V is TRBV27; D ambiguous. The CDR3 is 13 residues long. CDR1 MNHEY and CDR2 SMNVEV come from the germline V gene (reference sequence). V lost 2 bases to trimming and J lost 3 bases, with 7 bases between them. In DNA form, the CDR3 reads TGTGCCAGCAGTTTACAGACCTACACTGAAGCTTTCTTT. Translating gives CASSLQTYTEAFF.

The rearrangement links TRBV20-1 to TRBJ2-1, with D tentatively TRBD2 (5 bases). The CDR3 spans 16 residues. Germline CDR1 DFQATT, CDR2 SNEGSKA (reference sequence). V lost 1 base and J 1 base, leaving 14 bases between the germline ends. The CDR3 loop reads CSARVSQRSSYNEQFF. The CDR3 DNA follows: TGCAGTGCTAGAGTTTCGCAGCGGTCTTCCTACAATGAGCAGTTCTTC.

The chain recombines TRBV7-3 with TRBJ2-2; TRBD2 aligns across 7 bases. The CDR3 has 16 residues. Unmatched junction bases numbered 5, after V lost 0 bases and J lost 4 bases. The V gene's germline CDR1 is SGHTA and CDR2 FQGTGA. The CDR3 DNA reads as TGTGCCAGCAGCTTAACCGGGCTAGCGGCCACCGGGGAGCTGTTTTTT. Its protein is CASSLTGLAATGELFF.

This clonotype has just one count. The chain joins TRBV12-3 or TRBV12-4 to TRBJ2-5; no clear D gene. This CDR3 region has 13 residues. V was cut by 6 bases and J by 5 bases, with 13 bases left in between. In DNA form, the CDR3 reads TGTGCCAGCAGCCGCGAGGTGGGGGAGACCCAGTACTTC. Amino acid sequence: CASSREVGETQYF.

The V and J genes are TRBV19 and TRBJ2-7; 15 bases agree with TRBD2. This CDR3 has 17 residues. V was clipped by 4 bases and J by 1 base; unmatched bases: 5. Germline V gene sequence: CDR1 LNHDA, CDR2 SQIVND (reference sequence). CDR3 region: CASSSVGTSGRSYEQYF. CDR3 in DNA: TGTGCCAGTAGTAGTGTTGGGACTAGCGGGAGGTCCTACGAGCAGTACTTC.

The V and J genes are TRBV14 and TRBJ1-2; no clear D gene. V shed 3 bases and J shed 0 bases, with 5 bases lying between them. CDR1 is SGHDN, CDR2 FVKESK, per germline. CDR3 length: 13 amino acids. CDR3 residues: CASSHRTNYGYTF. DNA for the CDR3: TGTGCCAGCAGCCACCGGACTAACTATGGCTACACCTTC.

V gene TRBV29-1 combines with J gene TRBJ1-2, with D tentatively TRBD1 (6 bases). This CDR3 is 12 amino acids long. The V end lost 4 bases, the J end lost 4 bases, and 10 bases lay between the germline ends. CDR1 and CDR2 (germline): SQVTM, ANQGSEA. CDR3 coding DNA: TGCAGCGTTGCGGGGGGGCCCTATGGCTACACCTTC. Residues: CSVAGGPYGYTF.

This clonotype showed up just a few times. The chain couples TRBV7-9 to TRBJ2-2; 7 bases fit TRBD1. The CDR3 runs 16 residues. Germline lookup yields CDR1 SEHNR and CDR2 FQNEAQ (reference sequence). J lost 6 bases, V lost 5 bases, and 12 bases had no gene match. CDR3 in amino acids: CASSPWTGQIAGELFF. The CDR3 DNA reads TGTGCCAGCAGCCCGTGGACAGGTCAAATAGCCGGGGAGCTGTTTTTT.